These 2 T cell receptor beta chains came from one sample sequenced in a study of cytomegalovirus exposure and HLA in healthy donors. PCR was performed using 60 Vbeta and 13 Jbeta primers. Produced via immunoSEQ multiplex PCR; TCRdb's table is partial and in-frame only. This sample has around 130,000 clones; approximately 83% occur once, and the top ten carry roughly 1.2%. Sequenced material: PBMCs. The receptors stem from a girl aged 2-10 years in good health and CMV-seronegative.

The chain couples TRBV14 to TRBJ2-7; 9 nucleotides agree with TRBD2. V shed 0 bases and J 2 bases; nucleotides not matched to a gene: 20. CDR3 length: 21 residues. The V gene's germline CDR1 is SGHDN and CDR2 FVKESK. The CDR3 loop reads CASSQEGPLGTTSGLTYEQYF. The CDR3 DNA reads TGTGCCAGCAGCCAAGAAGGACCTCTGGGCACAACTAGCGGGCTTACCTACGAGCAGTACTTC.

The chain recombines TRBV19 with TRBJ1-5, with D maybe TRBD1 (6 bases). The CDR3 spans 14 residues. Germline V gene sequence: CDR1 LNHDA, CDR2 SQIVND (reference sequence). Between the trimmed V and J ends, which lost 5 bases and 4 bases, there was a span of 12 bases. The CDR3 reads CASSFPDRNQPQHF. CDR3 nucleotides: TGTGCCAGTAGTTTTCCCGACAGGAATCAGCCCCAGCATTTT. Using reference TRBV19 and TRBJ1-5 for the parts outside the CDR3, the full variable domain is DGGITQSPKYLFRKEGQNVTLSCEQNLNHDAMYWYRQDPGQGLRLIYYSQIVNDFQKGDIAEGYSVSREKKESFPLTVTSAQKNPTAFYLCASSFPDRNQPQHFGDGTRLSIL.